These 17 T cell receptor beta chains were sequenced from one sample in a study of blood T cell repertoires in COVID-19. This table comes from immunoSEQ multiplex PCR, and its TCRdb copy is limited to in-frame clones, with some not included. Altogether 50,000 to 65,000 clones are present, roughly 92% being singletons, with the ten largest covering 5.5% to 6.5%. The source material was peripheral blood. All receptors derive from a human donor in a cohort sampled during active COVID-19.

The chain is built from TRBV28 and TRBJ2-1; TRBD1 matches at 8 bases. This CDR3 is 16 amino acids long. After removal of 4 bases from V and 4 bases from J, the junction contained 9 bases not matched to a gene. Germline lookup yields CDR1 MDHEN and CDR2 SYDVKM. CDR3 coding DNA: TGTGCCAGCAGTTCCTCCGGACAGGGTAATTACAATGAGCAGTTCTTC. Protein product: CASSSSGQGNYNEQFF.

The rearrangement joins TRBV7-2 to TRBJ2-1, with TRBD2 identical over 9 bases. The CDR3 is 15 residues long. V lost 5 bases to trimming and J lost 9 bases; unmatched junction nucleotides: 11. CDR1 is SGHTA, CDR2 FQGNSA, per germline. The CDR3 spells CASSGLSRGGGEQFF. The CDR3 DNA is TGTGCCAGCAGCGGACTCTCGCGGGGGGGCGGTGAGCAGTTCTTC.

This sequence joins TRBV11-2 and TRBJ2-3; D is unresolved. Trimming stripped 1 base from V and 0 bases from J, with 8 bases between. Germline CDR1 reads SGHAT; CDR2 reads FQNNGV. CDR3 length: 15 residues. The CDR3 loop reads CASSLGYGSTDTQYF. CDR3 DNA sequence: TGTGCCAGCAGCTTAGGGTACGGGAGCACAGATACGCAGTATTTT.

V is TRBV3-1 (or the pseudogene TRBV3-2) and J is TRBJ1-1, with D tentatively TRBD1 (5 bases). Per the germline V gene, CDR1 is LGHDT and CDR2 is YNNKEL (reference sequence). Trimming left V 4 bases short and J 0 bases short, with 9 bases between. The CDR3 has 14 amino acids. The CDR3 reads CASSPTTVNTEAFF. The DNA of the CDR3 is TGTGCCAGCAGCCCTACGACAGTGAACACTGAAGCTTTCTTT.

This chain connects TRBV27 to TRBJ1-2, with D tentatively TRBD1 (6 bases). The germline gives CDR1 MNHEY, CDR2 SMNVEV (reference sequence). This CDR3 spans 13 amino acids. V was shortened by 5 bases and J by 2 bases, with 9 bases between the two germline ends. The CDR3 region has the DNA TGTGCCAGCAGTGGACAGATAAACTATGGCTACACCTTC. Amino acid sequence: CASSGQINYGYTF.

V usage is TRBV3-1 (or the pseudogene TRBV3-2) and J usage is TRBJ1-1; a possible D gene is TRBD1 (5 bases). The CDR3 extends over 14 amino acids. CDR1 is LGHDT, CDR2 YNNKEL, per germline (reference sequence). The V end lost 1 base, the J end lost 3 bases, and 9 bases lay between the germline ends. The CDR3 DNA follows: TGTGCCAGCAGCCAAGCAGGGCAGGACACTGAAGCTTTCTTT. It codes for CASSQAGQDTEAFF.

J is TRBJ2-2 and V is TRBV18, with D uncertain. Germline CDR1 is KGHSH and CDR2 is LQKENI. This CDR3 comprises 13 residues. Trimming left V 5 bases short and J 6 bases short, with 10 bases between. The CDR3 loop reads CASSSEEAGELFF. CDR3 nucleotides: TGTGCCAGCTCATCAGAAGAGGCCGGGGAGCTGTTTTTT.

The chain is built from TRBV7-8 and TRBJ1-2, with 7 nucleotides matching TRBD1. The ends lost 1 base at V and 5 bases at J; junction bases unmatched: 10. CDR1 SGHVS and CDR2 FQNEAQ come from the germline V gene. The CDR3 totals 16 residues. The CDR3 loop reads CASSLEPRGTRYGYTF. The CDR3, as DNA: TGTGCCAGCAGCTTAGAACCCAGGGGGACTAGATATGGCTACACCTTC.

The chain combines TRBV19 with TRBJ1-2; a possible D gene is TRBD1 (5 bases). Germline assignment: CDR1 LNHDA and CDR2 SQIVND (reference sequence). Deletions cut 10 bases from V and 8 bases from J, with 17 bases between. The CDR3 extends over 12 amino acids. CDR3 sequence reads: CATQEGSNGYTF. CDR3 DNA: TGTGCCACCCAGGAGGGGTCTAACGGCTACACCTTC.

The V gene is TRBV29-1, the J gene TRBJ2-7; 8 bases fit TRBD2. Per the germline V gene, CDR1 is SQVTM and CDR2 is ANQGSEA. V trimming: 4 bases; J trimming: 7 bases; junction bases outside the gene matches: 6. This CDR3 spans 12 amino acids. The CDR3 spells CSVATSGLEQYF. CDR3 bases: TGCAGCGTTGCTACTAGCGGTCTAGAGCAGTACTTC.

V is TRBV11-3 and J is TRBJ2-3; tentative D call: TRBD2 (6 bases). The CDR3 has 17 amino acids. Germline values: CDR1 SGHNT, CDR2 YENEEA. Deletions cut 1 base from V and 2 bases from J, with 16 bases between. CDR3 coding DNA: TGTGCCAGCAGCTTAGGGGGACTGGAAGGATTCACAGATACGCAGTATTTT. As protein: CASSLGGLEGFTDTQYF.

The V call is TRBV15, the J call TRBJ2-2; a weak D match, TRBD2 (7 bases). Germline CDR1 reads LNHNV; CDR2 reads YYDKDF (reference sequence). This CDR3 has 14 residues. V was shortened by 8 bases and J by 5 bases, with 15 bases between the two germline ends. CDR3 sequence: CATRGAWETGELFF. As DNA, the CDR3 is TGTGCCACCCGGGGGGCCTGGGAGACCGGGGAGCTGTTTTTT. Full variable domain (rest looked up from reference TRBV15 and TRBJ2-2): DAMVIQNPRYQVTQFGKPVTLSCSQTLNHNVMYWYQQKSSQAPKLLFHYYDKDFNNEADTPDNFQSRRPNTSFCFLDIRSPGLGDTAMYLCATRGAWETGELFFGEGSRLTVL.

V usage is TRBV10-3 and J usage is TRBJ2-7, with no clear D. CDR3 length: 14 residues. V was trimmed by 2 bases and J by 0 bases, leaving 8 bases between them. The germline V gene encodes CDR1 ENHRY and CDR2 SYGVKD. The CDR3 protein is CAISEGMFSYEQYF. The CDR3, as DNA: TGTGCCATCAGTGAGGGCATGTTCTCCTACGAGCAGTACTTC.

The genes are TRBV19 and TRBJ2-3; maybe TRBD1 (5 bases). V was shortened by 10 bases and J by 2 bases, with 13 bases between the two germline ends. The CDR3 has 13 amino acids. Germline V CDR1 and CDR2: LNHDA, SQIVND (reference sequence). Written as DNA, the CDR3 is TGTGCCACGTCAGACAGACTCACAGATACGCAGTATTTT. It translates to CATSDRLTDTQYF.

The rearrangement links TRBV7-2 to TRBJ2-2; 14 positions agree with TRBD2. The germline V gene encodes CDR1 SGHTA and CDR2 FQGNSA. V was pared by 5 bases and J by 1 base, with 0 bases of the junction left unmatched. This CDR3 contains 16 residues. The CDR3 coding sequence is TGTGCCAGCAGCGGGACTAGCGGGGGGAACACCGGGGAGCTGTTTTTT. Its protein product is CASSGTSGGNTGELFF.

The V gene is TRBV6-5, the J gene TRBJ1-1; no reliable D call. Germline CDR1 MNHEY, CDR2 SVGAGI. Trimming left V 10 bases short and J 2 bases short, with 20 bases between. The length of the CDR3 is 15 residues. This CDR3 reads CATQAPHLINTEAFF. The CDR3 DNA is TGTGCCACGCAGGCCCCACACCTGATTAACACTGAAGCTTTCTTT.

The CDR3 is CASSFFGGRASANTGELFF. As DNA, the CDR3 is TGTGCCAGCAGTTTTTTCGGCGGGAGGGCCTCAGCGAACACCGGGGAGCTGTTTTTT. The chain joins TRBV27 to TRBJ2-2, with 9 bases aligning to TRBD2. The germline CDR1 and CDR2 sequences are MNHEY and SMNVEV (reference sequence). CDR3 size: 19 residues. With 3 bases clipped from V and 0 bases from J, the junction kept 11 bases outside the gene matches.